This T cell receptor beta chain was identified in a study of blood T cells in healthy people across ages. Next came a second PCR, run for about 7 to 12 cycles, which used a sample-barcoded 5' primer along with a J-beta primer mix. TCRdb redid the calling of the 5' RACE reads with MiXCR, one entry per CDR3 protein. The sample carries about 640,000 distinct CDR3 sequences, approximately 50% recorded once. A minimum of 6 million PBMCs was isolated per sample. Per individual sample, total RNA of at least 5 micrograms was extracted. General study findings and limits: With age, beta diversity per million T cells declined roughly linearly, significantly by 30 to 40. Naive CD4+ cell counts and diversity both ran higher in long-lived than in aged donors.

For this clonotype: Its antigen is not known.

The clonotype originates from a man between 60 and 75 years old in good health. Material for sequencing was blood.

The CDR3 spells CASSADRGVEQYF. CDR3 DNA: TGCGCCAGCAGCGCAGACAGGGGGGTCGAGCAGTACTTC. This rearrangement joins TRBV4-1 to TRBJ2-7; TRBD1 matches at 9 bases. CDR1 and CDR2 (germline): MGHRA, YSYEKL. The CDR3 is made up of 13 amino acids. The ends lost 5 bases at V and 6 bases at J; junction bases unmatched: 5.